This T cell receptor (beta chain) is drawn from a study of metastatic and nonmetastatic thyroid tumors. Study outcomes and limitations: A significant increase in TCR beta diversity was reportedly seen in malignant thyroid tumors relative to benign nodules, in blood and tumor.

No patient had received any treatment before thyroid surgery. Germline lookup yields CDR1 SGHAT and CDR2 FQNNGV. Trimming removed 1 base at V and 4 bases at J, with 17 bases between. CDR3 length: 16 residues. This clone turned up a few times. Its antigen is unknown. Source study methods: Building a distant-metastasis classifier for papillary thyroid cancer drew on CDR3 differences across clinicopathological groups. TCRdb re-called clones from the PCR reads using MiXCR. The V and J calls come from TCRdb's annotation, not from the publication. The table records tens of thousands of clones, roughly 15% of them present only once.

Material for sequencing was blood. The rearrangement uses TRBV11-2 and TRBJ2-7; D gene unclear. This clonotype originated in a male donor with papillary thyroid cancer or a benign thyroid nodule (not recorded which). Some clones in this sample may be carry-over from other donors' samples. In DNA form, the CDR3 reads TGTGCCAGCAGCTTAGTTTACAGCTCCACAGTGTACGAGCAGTACTTC. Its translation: CASSLVYSSTVYEQYF.